The 7 T cell receptor beta chains reported below all come from one sample, sequenced in a study of blood T cell repertoires in COVID-19. Libraries were prepared by immunoSEQ multiplex PCR; TCRdb keeps only in-frame clonotypes and omits some of them. The sample carries approximately 210,000 clones, approximately 82% recorded once. Sequencing was done on a sample of peripheral blood. The origin of the receptors is a woman in her thirties or forties with acute or convalescent COVID-19.

CDR3 sequence (DNA): TGTGCCAGCAGCGTAGATCCAGGGACTCTCCTAAAAAACATTCAGTACTTC. It encodes CASSVDPGTLLKNIQYF. This rearrangement joins TRBV9 to TRBJ2-4, with D possibly matching TRBD2 (6 bases). Germline V lookup: CDR1 SGDLS, CDR2 YYNGEE. V was shortened by 0 bases and J by 4 bases, with 17 bases between the two germline ends. This CDR3 is built from 17 residues.

The chain couples TRBV7-2 to TRBJ2-7, with TRBD2 matching over 9 bases. The CDR3 is 16 amino acids. Germline assignment: CDR1 SGHTA and CDR2 FQGNSA. Unmatched junction bases numbered 10, after V lost 2 bases and J lost 5 bases. The CDR3 here is CASSLRAGLANHEQYF. In DNA form, the CDR3 reads TGTGCCAGCAGCTTAAGGGCGGGACTAGCAAACCACGAGCAGTACTTC.

The rearrangement joins TRBV4-1 to TRBJ1-3; 11 positions match TRBD1. J was trimmed by 2 bases and V by 4 bases; bases with no gene match: 10. This CDR3 spans 18 amino acids. CDR1 and CDR2 (germline): MGHRA, YSYEKL. The CDR3 region is CASSPPFADRGPGNTIYF. CDR3 sequence (DNA): TGCGCCAGCAGCCCACCCTTTGCGGACAGGGGGCCTGGAAACACCATATATTTT.

This clone has only a few counts. The V call is TRBV6-1, the J call TRBJ1-2, with D uncertain. This CDR3 is 13 amino acids long. Germline V lookup: CDR1 MNHNS, CDR2 SASEGT. V was trimmed by 2 bases and J by 3 bases, leaving 7 bases between them. The DNA for the CDR3 is TGTGCCAGCAGTGAACTGAGCTACTATGGCTACACCTTC. Translating it yields CASSELSYYGYTF.

This clone was recorded only once. This chain links TRBV3-1 (or the pseudogene TRBV3-2) with TRBJ2-1, with 9 bases aligning to TRBD2. Germline V gene sequence: CDR1 LGHDT, CDR2 YNNKEL (reference sequence). With V trimmed by 1 base and J by 7 bases, 8 bases remained unmatched. This CDR3 region has 16 residues. CDR3 region: CASSQAGGGAGNEQFF. CDR3 coding DNA: TGTGCCAGCAGCCAAGCGGGCGGGGGGGCAGGGAATGAGCAGTTCTTC.

The CDR3 DNA is TGTGCCAGCAGTGAAGGGCGTTTCTTACGGCCCCAGCATTTT. Residues: CASSEGRFLRPQHF. The chain couples TRBV25-1 to TRBJ1-5; D not resolved. CDR3 length: 14 residues. The germline gives CDR1 MGHDK, CDR2 SYGVNS. The ends were cut back, 2 bases at V and 9 bases at J, with 14 bases in the middle.

This chain links TRBV24-1 with TRBJ1-6, with 9 bases matching TRBD1. The CDR3 consists of 13 residues. CDR1 and CDR2 from the germline V gene are KGHDR and SFDVKD. With V trimmed by 10 bases and J by 10 bases, 7 bases remained unmatched. Written as DNA, the CDR3 is TGTGCCACAAGTCGGGACAGGGACTCACCCCTCCACTTT. This encodes CATSRDRDSPLHF.